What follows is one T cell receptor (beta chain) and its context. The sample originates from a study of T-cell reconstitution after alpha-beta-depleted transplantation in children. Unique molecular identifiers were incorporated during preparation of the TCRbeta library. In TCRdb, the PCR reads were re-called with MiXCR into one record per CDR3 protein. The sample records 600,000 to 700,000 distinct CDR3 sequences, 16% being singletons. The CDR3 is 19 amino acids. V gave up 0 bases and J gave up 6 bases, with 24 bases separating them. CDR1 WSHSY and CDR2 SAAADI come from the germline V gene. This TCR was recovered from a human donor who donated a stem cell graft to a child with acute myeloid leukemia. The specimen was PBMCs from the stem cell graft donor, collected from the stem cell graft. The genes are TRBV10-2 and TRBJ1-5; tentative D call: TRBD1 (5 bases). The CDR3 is CASSESLYGTEEFVQPQHF. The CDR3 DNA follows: TGCGCCAGCAGTGAGTCGCTTTATGGGACCGAGGAGTTTGTTCAGCCCCAGCATTTT.